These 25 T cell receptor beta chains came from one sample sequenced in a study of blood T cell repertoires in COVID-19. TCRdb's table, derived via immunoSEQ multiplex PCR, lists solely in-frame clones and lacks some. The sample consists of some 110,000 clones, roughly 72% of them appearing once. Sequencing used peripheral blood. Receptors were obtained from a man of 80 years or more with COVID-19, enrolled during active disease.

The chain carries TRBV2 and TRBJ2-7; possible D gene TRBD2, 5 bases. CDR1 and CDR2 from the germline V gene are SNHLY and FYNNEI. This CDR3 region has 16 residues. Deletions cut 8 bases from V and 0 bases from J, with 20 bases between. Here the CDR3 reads CASGKGGWDSSYEQYF. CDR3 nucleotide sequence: TGTGCCAGCGGGAAAGGAGGATGGGATAGCTCCTACGAGCAGTACTTC.

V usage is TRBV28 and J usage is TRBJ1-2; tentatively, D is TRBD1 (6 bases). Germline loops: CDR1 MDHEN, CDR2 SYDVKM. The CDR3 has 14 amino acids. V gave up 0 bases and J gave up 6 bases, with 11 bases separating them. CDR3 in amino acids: CASSLWDSVNGYTF. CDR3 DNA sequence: TGTGCCAGCAGTTTATGGGACAGTGTAAATGGCTACACCTTC.

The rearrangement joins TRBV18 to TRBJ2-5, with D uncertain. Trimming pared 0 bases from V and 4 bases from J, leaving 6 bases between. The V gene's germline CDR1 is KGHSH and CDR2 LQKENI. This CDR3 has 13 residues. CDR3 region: CASSPPGLETQYF. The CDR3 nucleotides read TGTGCCAGCTCACCACCTGGCTTAGAGACCCAGTACTTC.

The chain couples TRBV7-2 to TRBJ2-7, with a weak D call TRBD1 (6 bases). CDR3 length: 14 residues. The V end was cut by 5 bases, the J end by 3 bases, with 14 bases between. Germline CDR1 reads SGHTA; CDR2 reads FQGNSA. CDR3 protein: CASSRPGHRYEQYF. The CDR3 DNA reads TGTGCCAGCAGCAGACCGGGACACCGCTACGAGCAGTACTTC.

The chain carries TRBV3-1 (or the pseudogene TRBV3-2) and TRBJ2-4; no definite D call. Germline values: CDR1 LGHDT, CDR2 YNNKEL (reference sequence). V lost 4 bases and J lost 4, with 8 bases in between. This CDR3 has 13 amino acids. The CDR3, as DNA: TGTGCCAGCAGCCCCTCCCTGAAAAACATTCAGTACTTC. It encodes CASSPSLKNIQYF.

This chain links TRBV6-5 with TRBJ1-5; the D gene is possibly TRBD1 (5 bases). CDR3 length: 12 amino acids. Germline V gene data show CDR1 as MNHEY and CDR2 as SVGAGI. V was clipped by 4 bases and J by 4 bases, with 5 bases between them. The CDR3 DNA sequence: TGTGCCAGCAGTTCAGGGAATCAGCCCCAGCATTTT. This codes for CASSSGNQPQHF.

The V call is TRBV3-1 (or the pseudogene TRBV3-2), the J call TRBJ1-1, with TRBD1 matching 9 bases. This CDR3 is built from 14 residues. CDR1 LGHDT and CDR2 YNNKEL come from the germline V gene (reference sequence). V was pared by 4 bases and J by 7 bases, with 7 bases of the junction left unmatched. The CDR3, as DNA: TGTGCCAGCAGCCTAGGACCGGGACAGGGTGAAGCTTTCTTT. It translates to CASSLGPGQGEAFF.

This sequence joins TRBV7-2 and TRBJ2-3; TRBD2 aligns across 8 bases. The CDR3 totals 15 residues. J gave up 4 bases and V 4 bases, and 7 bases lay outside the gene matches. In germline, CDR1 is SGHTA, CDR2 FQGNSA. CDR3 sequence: CASSYQAGAPDTQYF. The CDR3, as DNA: TGTGCCAGCAGCTATCAAGCGGGAGCCCCAGATACGCAGTATTTT.

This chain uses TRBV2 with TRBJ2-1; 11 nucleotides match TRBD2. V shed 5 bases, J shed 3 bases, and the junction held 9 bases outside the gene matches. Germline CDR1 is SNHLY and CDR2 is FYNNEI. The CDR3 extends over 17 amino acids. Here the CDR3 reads CASSWTSGSEYYNEQFF. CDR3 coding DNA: TGTGCCAGCAGTTGGACTAGCGGGTCGGAATACTACAATGAGCAGTTCTTC. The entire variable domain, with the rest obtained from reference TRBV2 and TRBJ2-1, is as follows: EPEVTQTPSHQVTQMGQEVILRCVPISNHLYFYWYRQILGQKVEFLVSFYNNEISEKSEIFDDQFSVERPDGSNFTLKIRSTKLEDSAMYFCASSWTSGSEYYNEQFFGPGTRLTVL.

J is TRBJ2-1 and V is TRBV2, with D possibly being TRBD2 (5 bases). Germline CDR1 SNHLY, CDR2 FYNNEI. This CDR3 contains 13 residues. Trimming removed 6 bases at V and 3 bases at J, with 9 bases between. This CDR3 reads CASRAGLYNEQFF. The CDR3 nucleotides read TGTGCCAGCAGAGCAGGACTCTACAATGAGCAGTTCTTC.

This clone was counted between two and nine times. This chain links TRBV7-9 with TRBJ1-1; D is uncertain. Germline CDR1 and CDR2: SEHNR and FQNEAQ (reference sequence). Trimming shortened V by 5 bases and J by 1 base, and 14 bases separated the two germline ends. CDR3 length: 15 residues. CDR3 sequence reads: CASSAPGISNTEAFF. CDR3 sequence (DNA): TGTGCCAGCAGCGCACCCGGGATTTCGAACACTGAAGCTTTCTTT.

The CDR3 spells CASSIGGANEQFF. The CDR3 nucleotides read TGTGCCAGCTCGATAGGAGGGGCGAATGAGCAGTTCTTC. This sequence joins TRBV18 and TRBJ2-1, with D possibly matching TRBD2 (6 bases). CDR3 size: 13 residues. Trimming removed 6 bases at V and 7 bases at J, with 13 bases between. Germline assignment: CDR1 KGHSH and CDR2 LQKENI.

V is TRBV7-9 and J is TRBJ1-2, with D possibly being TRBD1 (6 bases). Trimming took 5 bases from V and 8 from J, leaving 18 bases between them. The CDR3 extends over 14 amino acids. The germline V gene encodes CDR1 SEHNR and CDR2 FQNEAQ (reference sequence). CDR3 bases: TGTGCCAGCAGCCGTTTACGGACAGATCTGGGCTACACCTTC. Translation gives CASSRLRTDLGYTF.

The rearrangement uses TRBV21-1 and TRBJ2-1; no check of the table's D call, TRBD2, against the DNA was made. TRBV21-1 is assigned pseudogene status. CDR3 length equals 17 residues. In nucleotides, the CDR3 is TGTGCCAGCAGCAGCCCTAGCGGGAGGAGCTCCTACAATGAGCAGTTCTTC. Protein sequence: CASSSPSGRSSYNEQFF.

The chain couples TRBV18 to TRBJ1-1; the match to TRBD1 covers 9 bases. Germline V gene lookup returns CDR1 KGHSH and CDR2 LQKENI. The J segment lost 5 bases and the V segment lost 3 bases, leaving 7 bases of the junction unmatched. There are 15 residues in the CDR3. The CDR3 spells CASSPVDRGNTEAFF. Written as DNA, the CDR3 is TGTGCCAGCTCACCCGTGGACAGGGGAAATACTGAAGCTTTCTTT.

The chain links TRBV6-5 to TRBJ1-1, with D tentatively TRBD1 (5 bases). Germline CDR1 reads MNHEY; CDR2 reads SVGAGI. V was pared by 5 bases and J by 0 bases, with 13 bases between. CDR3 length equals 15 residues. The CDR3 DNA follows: TGTGCCAGCAGTACCCCTGGGGGGGTGAACACTGAAGCTTTCTTT. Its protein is CASSTPGGVNTEAFF.

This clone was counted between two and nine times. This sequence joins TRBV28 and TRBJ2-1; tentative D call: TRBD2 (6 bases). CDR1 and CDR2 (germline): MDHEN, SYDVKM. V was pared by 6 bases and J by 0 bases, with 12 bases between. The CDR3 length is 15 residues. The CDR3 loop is CASSSAGNSYNEQFF. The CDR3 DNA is TGTGCCAGCAGCTCAGCGGGTAACTCCTACAATGAGCAGTTCTTC. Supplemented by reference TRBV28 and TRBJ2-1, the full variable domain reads DVKVTQSSRYLVKRTGEKVFLECVQDMDHENMFWYRQDPGLGLRLIYFSYDVKMKEKGDIPEGYSVSREKKERFSLILESASTNQTSMYLCASSSAGNSYNEQFFGPGTRLTVL.

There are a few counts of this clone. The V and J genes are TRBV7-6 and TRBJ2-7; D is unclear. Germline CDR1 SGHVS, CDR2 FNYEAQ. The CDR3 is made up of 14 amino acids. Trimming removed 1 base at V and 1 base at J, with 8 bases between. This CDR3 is CASSLVADSYEQYF. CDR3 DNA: TGTGCCAGCAGCTTAGTGGCCGATTCCTACGAGCAGTACTTC.

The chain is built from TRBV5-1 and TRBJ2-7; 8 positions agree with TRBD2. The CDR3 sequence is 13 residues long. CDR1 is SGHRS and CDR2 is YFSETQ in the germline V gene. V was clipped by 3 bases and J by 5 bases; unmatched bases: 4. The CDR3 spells CASSSGTSNEQYF. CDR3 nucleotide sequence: TGCGCCAGCAGCTCGGGGACTAGTAACGAGCAGTACTTC.

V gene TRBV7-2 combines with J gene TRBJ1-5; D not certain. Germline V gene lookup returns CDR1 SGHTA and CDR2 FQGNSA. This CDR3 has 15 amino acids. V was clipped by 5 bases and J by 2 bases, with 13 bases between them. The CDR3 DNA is TGTGCCAGCAGCCCGGAGGCGCAGGGCAATCAGCCCCAGCATTTT. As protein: CASSPEAQGNQPQHF.

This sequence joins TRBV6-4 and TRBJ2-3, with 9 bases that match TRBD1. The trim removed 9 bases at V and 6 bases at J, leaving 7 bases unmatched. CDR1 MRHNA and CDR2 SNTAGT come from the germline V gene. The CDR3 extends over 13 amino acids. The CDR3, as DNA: TGTGCCAGTTCGACAGGGGGATCGGATACGCAGTATTTT. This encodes CASSTGGSDTQYF.

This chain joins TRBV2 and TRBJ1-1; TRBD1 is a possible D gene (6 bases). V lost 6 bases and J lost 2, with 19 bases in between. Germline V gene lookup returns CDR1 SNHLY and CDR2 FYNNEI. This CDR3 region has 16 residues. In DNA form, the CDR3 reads TGTGCCAGCAGGGCAGATCCGGGACACTTTAACACTGAAGCTTTCTTT. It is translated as CASRADPGHFNTEAFF. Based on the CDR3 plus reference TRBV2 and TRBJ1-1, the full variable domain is EPEVTQTPSHQVTQMGQEVILRCVPISNHLYFYWYRQILGQKVEFLVSFYNNEISEKSEIFDDQFSVERPDGSNFTLKIRSTKLEDSAMYFCASRADPGHFNTEAFFGQGTRLTVV.

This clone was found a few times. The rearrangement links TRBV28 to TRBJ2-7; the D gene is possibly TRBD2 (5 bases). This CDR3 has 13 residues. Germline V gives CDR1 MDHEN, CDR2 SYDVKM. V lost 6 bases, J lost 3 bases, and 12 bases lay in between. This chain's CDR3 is CASSEGRDYEQYF. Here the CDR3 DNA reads TGTGCCAGCAGCGAAGGACGGGACTACGAGCAGTACTTC.

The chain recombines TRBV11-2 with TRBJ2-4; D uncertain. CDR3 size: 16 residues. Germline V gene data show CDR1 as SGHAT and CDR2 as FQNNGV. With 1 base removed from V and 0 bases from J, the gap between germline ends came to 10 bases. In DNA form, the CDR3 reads TGTGCCAGCAGCTTAGGTCCCAGGCTAGCCAAAAACATTCAGTACTTC. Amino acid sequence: CASSLGPRLAKNIQYF.

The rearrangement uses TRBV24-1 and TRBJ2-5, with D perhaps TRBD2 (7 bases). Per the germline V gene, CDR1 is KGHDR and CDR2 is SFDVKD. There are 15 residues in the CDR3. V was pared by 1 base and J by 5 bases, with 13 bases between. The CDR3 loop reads CATSDFRGAGETQYF. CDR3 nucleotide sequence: TGTGCCACCAGTGATTTCCGGGGGGCGGGTGAGACCCAGTACTTC.